This TCR beta chain emerged from a study of T cell repertoires in cytomegalovirus infection. General study points: Based on cumulative public TCR beta family frequency, carriers of CMV plus the relevant HLA were identified.

Trimming took off 3 bases at V and 6 bases at J, with 15 bases between the two ends. This CDR3 region has 14 residues. Germline loops: CDR1 MGHRA, CDR2 YSYEKL. Points on this clonotype: Its antigen is not identified.

In TCRdb, the reads were re-called with MiXCR into one record per CDR3 protein. The repertoire consists of under 850,000 distinct CDR3 sequences, with approximately 33% occurring once and the leading ten covering approximately 18%. This receptor was obtained from a human donor in good health (CMV status not recorded). Some clones in this sample may be carry-over from other donors' samples. The material was cultured PBMCs, obtained from culture after CMV antigen stimulation. This chain joins TRBV4-1 and TRBJ2-7, with D uncertain. In nucleotides, the CDR3 is TGCGCCAGCAGCCAGGCCCTACTTGGTGGCGAGCAGTACTTC. This codes for CASSQALLGGEQYF.